This T cell receptor (beta chain) was found in a study of technical replicates of blood from a few donors. This clone was picked up a small number of times. The CDR3 is made up of 10 amino acids. Between the trimmed V and J ends, which lost 7 bases and 8 bases, there was a span of 8 bases. Germline V gene data show CDR1 as SQVTM and CDR2 as ANQGSEA. Sequencing was performed with immunoSEQ multiplex PCR; in TCRdb, only in-frame clones are kept and a portion is missing. The sample records 75,000 to 100,000 clones, about 94% being singletons. V gene TRBV29-1 combines with J gene TRBJ1-4, with D possibly matching TRBD1 (5 bases). The specimen sequenced was T cells isolated from PBMCs. The source of this sequence is a human donor in good health. Here the CDR3 reads CSAAGEKLFF. The CDR3 coding sequence is TGCAGCGCCGCAGGGGAAAAACTGTTTTTT.